The table lists the clone carrying this T cell receptor (beta chain) with a count of one. Its antigen is not identified. These data are taken from a study of post-analysis software for immune sequencing data. Study outcomes and limitations: Relative to controls, patients had about five TRBV segments at higher frequency, with TRBV5-6, TRBV5-1 and TRBV20-1 among these. Compared against controls, patients with multiple sclerosis displayed significantly lower normalized Chao1 diversity.

The authors incorporated unique molecular identifiers into the TCR beta cDNA libraries. In TCRdb, the PCR reads were re-called with MiXCR into one record per CDR3 protein. Here the sample spans roughly 700,000 distinct CDR3 sequences, roughly 27% being singletons. The CDR3 length is 15 residues. CDR1 and CDR2 (germline): MNHEY, SVGEGT. Trimming pared 0 bases from V and 4 bases from J, leaving 9 bases between. Source material: blood. This TCR came from a girl under 18 with multiple sclerosis. The chain recombines TRBV6-2 or TRBV6-3 with TRBJ2-2; no reliable D call. As DNA, the CDR3 is TGTGCCAGCAGTTACTCGATCCAGATCACCGGGGAGCTGTTTTTT. Protein sequence: CASSYSIQITGELFF.